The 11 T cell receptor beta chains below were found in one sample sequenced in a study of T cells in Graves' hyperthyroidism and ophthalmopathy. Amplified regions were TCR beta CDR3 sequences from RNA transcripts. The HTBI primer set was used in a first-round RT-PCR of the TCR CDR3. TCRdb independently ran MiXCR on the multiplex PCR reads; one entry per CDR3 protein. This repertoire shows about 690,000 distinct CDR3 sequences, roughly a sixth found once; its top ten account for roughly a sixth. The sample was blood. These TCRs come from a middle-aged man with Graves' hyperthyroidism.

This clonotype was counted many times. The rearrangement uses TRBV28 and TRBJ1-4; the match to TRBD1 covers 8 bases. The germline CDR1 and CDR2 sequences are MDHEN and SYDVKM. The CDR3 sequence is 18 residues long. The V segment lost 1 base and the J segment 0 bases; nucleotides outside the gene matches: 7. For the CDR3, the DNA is TGTGCCAGCAGTTTATCCCTCGGACAGGGTGCAACTAATGAAAAACTGTTTTTT. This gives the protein CASSLSLGQGATNEKLFF.

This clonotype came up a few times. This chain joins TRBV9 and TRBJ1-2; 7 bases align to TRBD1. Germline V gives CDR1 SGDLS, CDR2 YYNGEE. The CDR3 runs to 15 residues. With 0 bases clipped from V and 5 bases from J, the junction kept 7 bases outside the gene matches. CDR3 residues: CASSVGGTVFYGYTF. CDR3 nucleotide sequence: TGTGCCAGCAGCGTAGGTGGGACAGTATTTTATGGCTACACCTTC.

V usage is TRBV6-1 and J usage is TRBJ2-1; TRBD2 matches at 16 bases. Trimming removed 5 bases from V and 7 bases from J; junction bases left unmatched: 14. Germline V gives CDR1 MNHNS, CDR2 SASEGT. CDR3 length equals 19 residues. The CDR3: CASSSYGTSGRAARNEQFF. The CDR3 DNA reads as TGTGCCAGCAGTTCCTACGGGACTAGCGGGAGGGCCGCTCGGAATGAGCAGTTCTTC.

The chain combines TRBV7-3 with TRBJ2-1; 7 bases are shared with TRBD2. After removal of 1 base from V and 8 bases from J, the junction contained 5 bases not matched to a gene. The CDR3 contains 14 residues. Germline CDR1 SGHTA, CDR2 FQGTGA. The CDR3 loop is CASSLSGGADEQFF. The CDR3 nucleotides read TGTGCCAGCAGCTTAAGCGGGGGAGCCGATGAGCAGTTCTTC.

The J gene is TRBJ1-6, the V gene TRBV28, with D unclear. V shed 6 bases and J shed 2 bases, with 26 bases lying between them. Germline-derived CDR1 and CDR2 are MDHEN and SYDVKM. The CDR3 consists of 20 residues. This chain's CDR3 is CASSLSSSGQLLAYNSPLHF. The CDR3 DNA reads TGTGCCAGCAGCCTTTCAAGCAGCGGGCAGCTGCTCGCCTATAATTCACCCCTCCACTTT.

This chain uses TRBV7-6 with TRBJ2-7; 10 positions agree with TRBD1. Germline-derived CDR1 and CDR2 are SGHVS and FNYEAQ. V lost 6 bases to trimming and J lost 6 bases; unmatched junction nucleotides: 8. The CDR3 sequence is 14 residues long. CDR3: CASRGGQGDPEQYF. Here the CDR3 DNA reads TGTGCCAGCAGGGGAGGACAGGGGGACCCCGAGCAGTACTTC.

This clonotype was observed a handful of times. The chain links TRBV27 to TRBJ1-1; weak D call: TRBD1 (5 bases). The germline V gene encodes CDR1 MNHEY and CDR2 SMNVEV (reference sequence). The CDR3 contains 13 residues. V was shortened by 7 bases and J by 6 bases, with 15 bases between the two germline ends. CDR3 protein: CASKAGPNAEAFF. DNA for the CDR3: TGTGCCAGCAAGGCAGGGCCTAACGCTGAAGCTTTCTTT.

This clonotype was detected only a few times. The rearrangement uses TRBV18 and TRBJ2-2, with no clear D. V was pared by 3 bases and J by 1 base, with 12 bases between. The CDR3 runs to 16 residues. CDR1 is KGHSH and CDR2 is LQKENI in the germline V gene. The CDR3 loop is CASSPALQRNTGELFF. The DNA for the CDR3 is TGTGCCAGCTCACCGGCCCTGCAGAGGAACACCGGGGAGCTGTTTTTT.

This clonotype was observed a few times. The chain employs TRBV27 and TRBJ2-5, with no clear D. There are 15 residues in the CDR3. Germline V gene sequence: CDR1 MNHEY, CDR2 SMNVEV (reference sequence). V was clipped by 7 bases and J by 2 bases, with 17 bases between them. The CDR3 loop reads CASKEIGGTQETQYF. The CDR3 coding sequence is TGTGCCAGCAAGGAAATCGGCGGAACACAAGAGACCCAGTACTTC.

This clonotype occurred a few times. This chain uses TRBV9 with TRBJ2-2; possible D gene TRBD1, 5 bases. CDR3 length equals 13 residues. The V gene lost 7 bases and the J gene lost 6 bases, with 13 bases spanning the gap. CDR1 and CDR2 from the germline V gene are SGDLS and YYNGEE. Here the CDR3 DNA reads TGTGCCAGCGGTAGCAGGGTTTCCGGGGAGCTGTTTTTT. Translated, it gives CASGSRVSGELFF.

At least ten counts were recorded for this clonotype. In DNA, the CDR3 is TGTGCCAGCAGCTTAGGGGGGACACAATACAATGAGCAGTTCTTC. Translation: CASSLGGTQYNEQFF. The chain combines TRBV7-2 with TRBJ2-1, with D possibly being TRBD1 (6 bases). V lost 1 base, J lost 4 bases, and 11 bases lay in between. CDR3 length: 15 amino acids. Germline V gene data show CDR1 as SGHTA and CDR2 as FQGNSA.